This record covers a single TCR beta chain. No antigen is known for it. This sample is part of a study of Ad26.COV2.S vaccination and SARS-CoV-2 variants. Regarding the study as a whole: Similar non-spike TCR breadth was observed in recipients of vaccine and of placebo.

As for treatment: approximately 18 received Ad26.COV2.S at low or high dose, single or two shots; roughly five received placebo; per-sample allocation not given. Sampling was done on day 63 after the first vaccine or placebo injection. Its platform was an Ad26 vector, and its expressed antigen was Wuhan-strain SARS-CoV-2 spike. Measured with immunoSEQ multiplex PCR; TCRdb has only the in-frame clones, and not every one. The sample lists some 340,000 clones; over 80% were seen once. The sequence came from a person between 18 and 60 years old who received the Ad26.COV2.S COVID-19 vaccine or a placebo. The sequences come from peripheral blood, collected in a trial of Ad26.COV2.S vaccine versus placebo.

CDR3 protein: CASSPQTMNTEAFF. The CDR3 DNA sequence: TGTGCCAGCTCACCGCAGACCATGAACACTGAAGCTTTCTTT. The V and J genes are TRBV18 and TRBJ1-1; D uncertain. The CDR3 is 14 amino acids. Germline V gene lookup returns CDR1 KGHSH and CDR2 LQKENI. The V end was cut by 3 bases, the J end by 0 bases, with 8 bases between. The whole variable domain, filled in from reference TRBV18 and TRBJ1-1, reads NAGVMQNPRHLVRRRGQEARLRCSPMKGHSHVYWYRQLPEEGLKFMVYLQKENIIDESGMPKERFSAEFPKEGPSILRIQQVVRGDSAAYFCASSPQTMNTEAFFGQGTRLTVV.